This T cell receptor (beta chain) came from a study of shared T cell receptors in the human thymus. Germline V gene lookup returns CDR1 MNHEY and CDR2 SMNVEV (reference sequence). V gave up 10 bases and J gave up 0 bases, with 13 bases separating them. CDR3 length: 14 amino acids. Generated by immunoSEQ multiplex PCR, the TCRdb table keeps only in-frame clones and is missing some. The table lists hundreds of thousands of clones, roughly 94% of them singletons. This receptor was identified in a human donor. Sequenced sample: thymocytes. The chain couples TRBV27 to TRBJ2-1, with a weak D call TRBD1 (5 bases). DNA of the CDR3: TGTGCCATCCACGGCGGACACTCCTACAATGAGCAGTTCTTC. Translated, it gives CAIHGGHSYNEQFF.